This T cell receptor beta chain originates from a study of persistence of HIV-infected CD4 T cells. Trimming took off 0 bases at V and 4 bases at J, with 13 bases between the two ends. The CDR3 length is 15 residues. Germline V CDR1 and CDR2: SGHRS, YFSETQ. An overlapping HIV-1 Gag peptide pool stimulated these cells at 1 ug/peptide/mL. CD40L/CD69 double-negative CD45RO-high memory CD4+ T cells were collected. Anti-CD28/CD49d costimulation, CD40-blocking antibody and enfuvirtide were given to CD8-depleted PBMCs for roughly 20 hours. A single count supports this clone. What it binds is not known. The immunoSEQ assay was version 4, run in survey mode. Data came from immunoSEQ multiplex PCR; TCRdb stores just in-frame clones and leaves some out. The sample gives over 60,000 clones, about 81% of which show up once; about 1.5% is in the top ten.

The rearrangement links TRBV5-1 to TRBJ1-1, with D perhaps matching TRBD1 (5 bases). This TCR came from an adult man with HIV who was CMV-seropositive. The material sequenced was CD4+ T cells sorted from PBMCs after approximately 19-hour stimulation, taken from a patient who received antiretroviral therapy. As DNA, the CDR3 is TGCGCCAGCAGCTTGGGAGGCTCGGGGGGCACTGAAGCTTTCTTT. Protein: CASSLGGSGGTEAFF.